This TCR beta chain was documented in a study of shared clonotypes between healthy human individuals. Generated by immunoSEQ multiplex PCR, the TCRdb table keeps only in-frame clones and is missing some. The data show around 2.5 million clones, 93% seen once. After removal of 6 bases from V and 7 bases from J, the junction contained 7 bases not matched to a gene. The germline gives CDR1 SEHNR, CDR2 FQNEAQ (reference sequence). The CDR3 loop spans 15 amino acids. The chain is built from TRBV7-9 and TRBJ2-2, with 11 bases aligning to TRBD2. The source material was naive CD4+ T cells from PBMCs. Subset here: CD45RA+ positively selected. The sequence was collected from a man aged 18 to 29 in good health. Some clones in this sample may be carry-over from other donors' samples. The CDR3 DNA follows: TGTGCCAGCAGATTACTAGCGGGAGTAGGCGGGGAGCTGTTTTTT. It translates to CASRLLAGVGGELFF.